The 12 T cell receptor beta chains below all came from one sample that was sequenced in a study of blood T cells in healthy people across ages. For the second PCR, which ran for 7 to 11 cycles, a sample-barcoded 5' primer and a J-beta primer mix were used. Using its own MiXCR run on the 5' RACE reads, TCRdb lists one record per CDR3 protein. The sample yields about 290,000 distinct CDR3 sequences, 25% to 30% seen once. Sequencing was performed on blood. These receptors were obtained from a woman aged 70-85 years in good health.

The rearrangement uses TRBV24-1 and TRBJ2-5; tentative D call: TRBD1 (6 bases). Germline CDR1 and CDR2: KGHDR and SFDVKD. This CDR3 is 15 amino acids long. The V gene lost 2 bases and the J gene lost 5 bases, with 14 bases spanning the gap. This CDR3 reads CATSDSTGPGETQYF. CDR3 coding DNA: TGTGCCACCAGTGATTCGACAGGCCCTGGGGAGACCCAGTACTTC.

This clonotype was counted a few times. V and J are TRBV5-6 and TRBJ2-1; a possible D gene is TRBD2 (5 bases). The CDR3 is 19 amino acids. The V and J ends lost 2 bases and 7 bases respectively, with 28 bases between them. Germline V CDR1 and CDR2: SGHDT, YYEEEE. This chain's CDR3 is CASSFRRSGLLQTMNEQFF. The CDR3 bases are TGTGCCAGCAGCTTTAGGAGATCTGGACTCCTACAGACAATGAATGAGCAGTTCTTC.

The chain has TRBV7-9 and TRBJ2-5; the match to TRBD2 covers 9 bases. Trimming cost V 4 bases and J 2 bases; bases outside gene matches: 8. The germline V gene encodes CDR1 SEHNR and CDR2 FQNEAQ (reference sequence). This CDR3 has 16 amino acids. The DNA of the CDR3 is TGTGCCAGCAGCTCCCCGTTGACTAGCGGACAAGAGACCCAGTACTTC. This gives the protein CASSSPLTSGQETQYF.

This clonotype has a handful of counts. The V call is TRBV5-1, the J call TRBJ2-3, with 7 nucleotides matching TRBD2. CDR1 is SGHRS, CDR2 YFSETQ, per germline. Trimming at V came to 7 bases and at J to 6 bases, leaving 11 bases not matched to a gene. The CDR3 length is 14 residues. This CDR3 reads CASRRERGADTQYF. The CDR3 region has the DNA TGCGCCAGCCGGCGGGAGCGGGGTGCGGATACGCAGTATTTT.

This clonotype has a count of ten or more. The CDR3 DNA follows: TGTGCCAGCAGACGTGGACAGAAGGACTCCTACGAGCAGTACTTC. It translates to CASRRGQKDSYEQYF. The chain recombines TRBV6-1 with TRBJ2-5; weak D call: TRBD1 (6 bases). The assigned J gene may be wrong: the sequence end matches TRBJ2-7 better. The germline CDR1 and CDR2 sequences are MNHNS and SASEGT. The CDR3 consists of 15 residues.

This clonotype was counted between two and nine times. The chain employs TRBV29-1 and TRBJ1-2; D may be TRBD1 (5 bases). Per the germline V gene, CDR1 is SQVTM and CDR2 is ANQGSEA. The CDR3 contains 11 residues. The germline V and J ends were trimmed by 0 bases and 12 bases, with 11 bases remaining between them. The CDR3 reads CSVEDPGGDTF. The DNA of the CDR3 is TGCAGCGTTGAAGATCCTGGGGGTGACACCTTC.

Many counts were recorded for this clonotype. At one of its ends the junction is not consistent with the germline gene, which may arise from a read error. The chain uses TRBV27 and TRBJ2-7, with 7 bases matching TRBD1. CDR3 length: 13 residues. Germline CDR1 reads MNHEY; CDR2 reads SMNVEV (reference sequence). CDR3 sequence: CASSLRIDRDSVF. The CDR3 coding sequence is TGTGCCAGCAGTTTACGAATAGACCGGGACAGCGTTTTC.

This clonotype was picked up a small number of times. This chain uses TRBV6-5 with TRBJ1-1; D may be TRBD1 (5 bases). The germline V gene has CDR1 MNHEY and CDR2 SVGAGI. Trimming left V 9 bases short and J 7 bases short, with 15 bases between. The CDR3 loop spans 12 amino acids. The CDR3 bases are TGTGCCAGTGGGAGCACCGGGGGTGAAGCTTTCTTT. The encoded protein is CASGSTGGEAFF.

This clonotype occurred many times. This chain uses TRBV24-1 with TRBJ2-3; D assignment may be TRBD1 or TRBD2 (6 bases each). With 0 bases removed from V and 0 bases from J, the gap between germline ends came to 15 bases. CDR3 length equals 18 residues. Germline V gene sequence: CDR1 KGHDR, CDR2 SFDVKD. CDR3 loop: CATSDLEGGRSSTDTQYF. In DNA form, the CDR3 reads TGTGCCACCAGTGATTTGGAGGGGGGACGGAGCAGCACAGATACGCAGTATTTT.

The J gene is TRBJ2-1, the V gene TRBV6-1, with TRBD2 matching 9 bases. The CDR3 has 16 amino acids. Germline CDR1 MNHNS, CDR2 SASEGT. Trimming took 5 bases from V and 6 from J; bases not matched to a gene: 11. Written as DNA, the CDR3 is TGTGCCAGCAGTCCCCGTGGACTAGCGACCTGCAATGAGCAGTTCTTC. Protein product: CASSPRGLATCNEQFF.

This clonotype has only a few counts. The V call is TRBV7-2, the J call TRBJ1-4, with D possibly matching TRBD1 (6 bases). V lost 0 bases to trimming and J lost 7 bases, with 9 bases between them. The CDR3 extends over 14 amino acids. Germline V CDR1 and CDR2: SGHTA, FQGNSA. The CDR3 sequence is CASSLARGGEKLFF. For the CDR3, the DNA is TGTGCCAGCAGCTTAGCCAGGGGCGGTGAAAAACTGTTTTTT.

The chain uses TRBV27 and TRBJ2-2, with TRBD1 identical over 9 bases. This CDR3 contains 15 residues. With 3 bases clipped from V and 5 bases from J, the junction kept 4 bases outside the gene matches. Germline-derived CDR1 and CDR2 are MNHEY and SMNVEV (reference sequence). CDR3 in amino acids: CASSFRTGVTGELFF. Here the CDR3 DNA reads TGTGCCAGCAGTTTCAGGACAGGGGTGACCGGGGAGCTGTTTTTT.